This T cell receptor beta chain is from a study of high-grade serous ovarian cancer treatment subgroups. Study-level background: On average, roughly 15,000 reads and 7,494 unique TCR beta rearrangements were obtained per sample.

V shed 4 bases and J 0 bases; nucleotides not matched to a gene: 4. Germline V gene lookup returns CDR1 SGHNT and CDR2 YYREEE (reference sequence). CDR3 length: 14 residues. Sequencing used immunoSEQ multiplex PCR; TCRdb keeps in-frame clones, though not all of them. Counted here are under 1,500 clones, over 60% occurring once; the ten biggest clones make up around a sixth. The tumor samples were collected prior to definitive surgery or chemotherapy. Whole-study findings and limits: Spatial context was lost because tumors were sequenced in bulk. Repertoire similarity ranged roughly 0.1 to 0.79 between tumors of one patient. CDR1 and CDR2 were left unanalyzed; analyses focused on CDR3.

Comments on this clone: The antigen is not known.

V gene TRBV5-4 combines with J gene TRBJ2-7; 7 nucleotides line up with TRBD1. The material sequenced was tumor tissue. The TCR originated in a human donor with high-grade serous ovarian cancer. Here the CDR3 DNA reads TGTGCCAGCAGCGCCCGGGACAGCTCCTACGAGCAGTACTTC. Its protein product is CASSARDSSYEQYF.